This is a list of T cell receptor beta chains from one sample in a study of cytomegalovirus exposure and HLA in healthy donors. Sequenced by immunoSEQ multiplex PCR; TCRdb stores in-frame clones only, minus some. The data show around 170,000 clones, with around three quarters seen just once and 1.5% to 1.9% held by the top ten. The sequencing sample was made of PBMCs. Source of these receptors: a man aged 40-49 years in good health and CMV-seronegative. Both conserved end residues are part of each CDR3. Fields, in order: CDR3 protein, CDR3 DNA, V gene, J gene, D gene, clone size. The D gene is left open where the match is weak. Some rows mark clone size as missing; the rest say once, few, many or name a class of expanded clone.

CDR3 protein: CASKQDRGLNQPQHF; CDR3 DNA: TGTGCCAGTAAACAAGACAGGGGCCTCAATCAGCCCCAGCATTTT; V gene: TRBV19; J gene: TRBJ1-5; D gene: TRBD1; clone size: .
CDR3 protein: CASSVGNIAGAADTQYF; CDR3 DNA: TGTGCCAGCAGTGTAGGAAACATAGCGGGAGCGGCAGATACGCAGTATTTT; V gene: TRBV6-1; J gene: TRBJ2-3; D gene: TRBD2; clone size: .
CDR3 protein: CASSLSPGQGYEQYF; CDR3 DNA: TGTGCCAGCAGTCTATCTCCGGGACAGGGCTACGAGCAGTACTTC; V gene: TRBV6-1; J gene: TRBJ2-7; D gene: TRBD1; clone size: .
CDR3 protein: CASSLRGIDTEAFF; CDR3 DNA: TGCGCCAGCAGCTTGCGGGGGATTGATACTGAAGCTTTCTTT; V gene: TRBV5-1; J gene: TRBJ1-1; D gene: .; clone size: .
CDR3 protein: CASSLGPGAYEQYF; CDR3 DNA: TGTGCCAGCAGCTTAGGGCCGGGGGCCTACGAGCAGTACTTC; V gene: TRBV7-7; J gene: TRBJ2-7; D gene: .; clone size: .
CDR3 protein: CASSQGRASDEAFF; CDR3 DNA: TGTGCCAGCAGCCAAGGGAGGGCTTCGGATGAAGCTTTCTTT; V gene: TRBV4-2; J gene: TRBJ1-1; D gene: .; clone size: .
CDR3 protein: CAWSHSGGQPQHF; CDR3 DNA: TGTGCCTGGAGTCACTCAGGGGGCCAGCCCCAGCATTTT; V gene: TRBV30; J gene: TRBJ1-5; D gene: TRBD1; clone size: .
CDR3 protein: CASSYPTGAGYTF; CDR3 DNA: TGTGCCAGCAGTTACCCGACAGGCGCAGGCTACACCTTC; V gene: TRBV6-5; J gene: TRBJ1-2; D gene: .; clone size: .
CDR3 protein: CASSFRDASYEQYF; CDR3 DNA: TGTGCCAGCAGCTTCAGAGACGCTAGCTACGAGCAGTACTTC; V gene: TRBV7-9; J gene: TRBJ2-7; D gene: .; clone size: many
CDR3 protein: CASSQEGSGGNQPQHF; CDR3 DNA: TGTGCCAGCAGCCAAGAAGGCTCGGGGGGGAATCAGCCCCAGCATTTT; V gene: TRBV4-2; J gene: TRBJ1-5; D gene: .; clone size: once
CDR3 protein: CASGLRANYNEQFF; CDR3 DNA: TGTGCCAGCGGCTTGAGAGCGAATTATAATGAGCAGTTCTTC; V gene: TRBV27; J gene: TRBJ2-1; D gene: .; clone size: .
CDR3 protein: CASSYLSGDPCLFF; CDR3 DNA: TGTGCCAGCAGCTACCTGAGCGGGGATCCTTGTCTTTTTTTT; V gene: TRBV5-6; J gene: TRBJ1-4; D gene: .; clone size: .
CDR3 protein: CASSPRGDTEAFF; CDR3 DNA: TGTGCCAGCAGTCCCAGGGGGGACACTGAAGCTTTCTTT; V gene: TRBV7-3; J gene: TRBJ1-1; D gene: TRBD1; clone size: .
CDR3 protein: CASSNGHSSYEQYF; CDR3 DNA: TGTGCCAGCAGTAACGGACACTCATCCTACGAGCAGTACTTC; V gene: TRBV2; J gene: TRBJ2-7; D gene: .; clone size: .
CDR3 protein: CAFGQREAFF; CDR3 DNA: TGTGCCTTTGGACAGCGTGAAGCTTTCTTT; V gene: TRBV30; J gene: TRBJ1-1; D gene: .; clone size: .
CDR3 protein: CASSDREDTEAFF; CDR3 DNA: TGTGCCAGCAGTGACCGGGAGGACACTGAAGCTTTCTTT; V gene: TRBV6-4; J gene: TRBJ1-1; D gene: .; clone size: .
CDR3 protein: CASSPHVNTEAFF; CDR3 DNA: TGTGCCAGCAGCCCCCATGTGAACACTGAAGCTTTCTTT; V gene: TRBV14; J gene: TRBJ1-1; D gene: .; clone size: .